Below are 20 T cell receptor beta chains sequenced from a single sample in a study of shared clonotypes between healthy human individuals. Only in-frame clones appear in the TCRdb table, and some are missing; sequencing was by immunoSEQ multiplex PCR. The sample records about 560,000 clones, just over 75% being singletons. The sequenced material came from PBMCs. The source of these receptors is a middle-aged woman in good health. Some clones in this sample may be carry-over from other donors' samples.

The CDR3 region is CASSYTQGANYGYTF. CDR3 coding DNA: TGTGCCAGCAGTTACACACAGGGGGCGAACTATGGCTACACCTTC. The rearrangement joins TRBV6-6 to TRBJ1-2; TRBD1 aligns across 9 bases. The germline V gene encodes CDR1 MNHNY and CDR2 SVGAGI (reference sequence). The length of the CDR3 is 15 residues. The trim removed 2 bases at V and 2 bases at J, leaving 3 bases unmatched.

The rearrangement uses TRBV7-9 and TRBJ2-5, with unresolved D. This CDR3 is built from 16 residues. The germline V gene encodes CDR1 SEHNR and CDR2 FQNEAQ (reference sequence). Trimming removed 0 bases from V and 5 bases from J, with 16 bases in between. The CDR3 DNA follows: TGTGCCAGCAGCTTAGCCTTGGGATCAAAGATGGAGACCCAGTACTTC. It codes for CASSLALGSKMETQYF.

The chain joins TRBV10-3 to TRBJ2-1, with 9 nucleotides matching TRBD2. CDR3 length: 15 residues. Trimming took 0 bases from V and 14 from J; bases not matched to a gene: 11. CDR1 is ENHRY, CDR2 SYGVKD, per germline. The chain's CDR3 is CAISESIAGVVWKFF. The CDR3 bases are TGTGCCATCAGTGAGTCGATAGCGGGAGTGGTTTGGAAGTTCTTC.

This clone was detected once. V usage is TRBV9 and J usage is TRBJ2-1, with TRBD1 identical over 10 bases. This CDR3 has 15 amino acids. Germline-derived CDR1 and CDR2 are SGDLS and YYNGEE. V shed 3 bases, J shed 2 bases, and the junction held 2 bases outside the gene matches. CDR3 nucleotide sequence: TGTGCCAGCAGCGCAGGGACAGGGGCCTACAATGAGCAGTTCTTC. It encodes CASSAGTGAYNEQFF.

There are a few counts of this clone. The chain links TRBV30 to TRBJ1-5; D uncertain. Trimming removed 1 base from V and 6 bases from J, with 16 bases in between. The V gene's germline CDR1 is GTSNPN and CDR2 SVGIG (reference sequence). The CDR3 totals 15 residues. Here the CDR3 DNA reads TGTGCCTGGAGTGAGGTCCACAACCGGGCTCAGCCCCAGCATTTT. It translates to CAWSEVHNRAQPQHF.

The CDR3 region is CASSSPGTSAGVSIQYF. In DNA form, the CDR3 reads TGTGCCAGCAGCTCCCCTGGGACTAGCGCGGGGGTTAGCATTCAGTACTTC. J is TRBJ2-4 and V is TRBV11-3; 10 bases fit TRBD2. Germline values: CDR1 SGHNT, CDR2 YENEEA. V lost 4 bases to trimming and J lost 9 bases; unmatched junction nucleotides: 15. This CDR3 has 17 residues.

V and J are TRBV6-5 and TRBJ2-3; the D is unclear. Trimming pared 5 bases from V and 2 bases from J, leaving 14 bases between. CDR1 MNHEY and CDR2 SVGAGI come from the germline V gene. This CDR3 spans 15 amino acids. The CDR3 bases are TGTGCCAGCAGTCCCCGTCGAACCTTCACAGATACGCAGTATTTT. Its protein product is CASSPRRTFTDTQYF.

The chain employs TRBV7-2 and TRBJ2-5, with TRBD2 matching 9 bases. Germline V gives CDR1 SGHTA, CDR2 FQGNSA. V gave up 5 bases and J gave up 1 base; unmatched junction bases: 8. The CDR3 extends over 16 amino acids. CDR3 nucleotides: TGTGCCAGCAGCCTCCAGACTAGCGGATTCCAAGAGACCCAGTACTTC. Translating gives CASSLQTSGFQETQYF.

This rearrangement joins TRBV30 to TRBJ2-1; 13 nucleotides match TRBD2. This CDR3 is built from 17 residues. The J segment lost 0 bases and the V segment lost 3 bases, leaving 5 bases of the junction unmatched. Per germline, CDR1 GTSNPN and CDR2 SVGIG (reference sequence). For the CDR3, the DNA is TGTGCCTGGAGCTTTTGGACTAGCGGGAGCTCCTACAATGAGCAGTTCTTC. It yields the protein CAWSFWTSGSSYNEQFF.

The V gene is TRBV27, the J gene TRBJ2-1, with D uncertain. Germline V gene data show CDR1 as MNHEY and CDR2 as SMNVEV (reference sequence). Trimming left V 1 base short and J 6 bases short, with 10 bases between. The CDR3 runs to 14 residues. CDR3 nucleotide sequence: TGTGCCAGCAGTTTATATGAGCAACTCAATGAGCAGTTCTTC. This codes for CASSLYEQLNEQFF.

This clone was detected a few times. The chain couples TRBV20-1 to TRBJ2-7; D may be TRBD2 (6 bases). V dropped 3 bases and J dropped 9 bases, with 9 bases sitting between them. Germline V gene lookup returns CDR1 DFQATT and CDR2 SNEGSKA (reference sequence). CDR3 length: 10 residues. The CDR3 nucleotides read TGCAGTGCTAGCGGGAGCTCGCAGTACTTC. Protein product: CSASGSSQYF.

The chain uses TRBV10-2 and TRBJ2-7; D call uncertain. Trimming took 3 bases from V and 7 from J, leaving 13 bases between them. The germline gives CDR1 WSHSY, CDR2 SAAADI. The CDR3 has 13 residues. CDR3 in amino acids: CASSERHQSEQYF. The CDR3 DNA reads TGCGCCAGCAGTGAAAGACACCAATCTGAGCAGTACTTC.

CDR3 amino acids: CASSGDFQFF. In nucleotides, the CDR3 is TGTGCCAGCAGCGGGGACTTCCAGTTCTTC. V is TRBV6-6 and J is TRBJ2-1; possibly TRBD2 for D (6 bases). Germline V gene data show CDR1 as MNHNY and CDR2 as SVGAGI (reference sequence). The CDR3 is 10 residues long. V was clipped by 6 bases and J by 13 bases, with 10 bases between them.

This clone has only a few counts. The chain is built from TRBV30 and TRBJ2-1; TRBD1 aligns across 8 bases. After removal of 4 bases from V and 4 bases from J, the junction contained 9 bases not matched to a gene. The CDR3 runs 15 residues. CDR1 and CDR2 (germline): GTSNPN, SVGIG (reference sequence). CDR3 in DNA: TGTGCCTGGAACCAGGGGGCGGAACCTTACAATGAGCAGTTCTTC. This sequence encodes CAWNQGAEPYNEQFF.

The chain recombines TRBV9 with TRBJ2-1; 8 bases are a match to TRBD1. V gave up 0 bases and J gave up 9 bases; unmatched junction bases: 8. CDR3 length: 15 residues. Germline CDR1 and CDR2: SGDLS and YYNGEE. CDR3 bases: TGTGCCAGCAGCGTAGGGGGCAGGGGGCTAGGTGAGCAGTTCTTC. Its protein product is CASSVGGRGLGEQFF.

This clone was seen repeatedly, ten times or more. The chain carries TRBV5-4 and TRBJ2-5; 7 bases match TRBD1. The junction had 5 bases not matched to a gene; V was cut back by 5 bases and J by 4 bases. Germline-derived CDR1 and CDR2 are SGHNT and YYREEE (reference sequence). The CDR3 runs 13 residues. The CDR3 loop reads CASRIRDRETQYF. The CDR3 nucleotides are TGTGCCAGCAGGATCCGGGACAGAGAGACCCAGTACTTC.

The chain joins TRBV30 to TRBJ2-3; 8 positions agree with TRBD2. This CDR3 is built from 17 residues. Germline V gene sequence: CDR1 GTSNPN, CDR2 SVGIG (reference sequence). V shed 8 bases, J shed 0 bases, and the junction held 16 bases outside the gene matches. CDR3 sequence: CAQAGDGTRASTDTQYF. The CDR3 DNA reads TGTGCCCAAGCGGGAGATGGGACCCGTGCTAGCACAGATACGCAGTATTTT.

This chain uses TRBV5-6 with TRBJ2-1; weak D call: TRBD1 (5 bases). V lost 2 bases, J lost 6 bases, and 12 bases lay in between. This CDR3 contains 14 residues. The germline CDR1 and CDR2 sequences are SGHDT and YYEEEE. CDR3 coding DNA: TGTGCCAGCAGCTTCTACACACAGGTCAATGAGCAGTTCTTC. Protein: CASSFYTQVNEQFF.

The V call is TRBV11-3, the J call TRBJ1-1; D is undetermined. Deletions cut 6 bases from V and 2 bases from J, with 10 bases between. Germline lookup yields CDR1 SGHNT and CDR2 YENEEA. The CDR3 is 13 residues long. CDR3 bases: TGTGCCAGCAGTATCCCACAAAACACTGAAGCTTTCTTT. Its translation is CASSIPQNTEAFF. The full variable domain, with the rest looked up from reference TRBV11-3 and TRBJ1-1, is EAGVVQSPRYKIIEKKQPVAFWCNPISGHNTLYWYLQNLGQGPELLIRYENEEAVDDSQLPKDRFSAERLKGVDSTLKIQPAELGDSAVYLCASSIPQNTEAFFGQGTRLTVV.

The rearrangement links TRBV7-9 to TRBJ2-1, with TRBD1 identical over 7 bases. The length of the CDR3 is 14 residues. Trimming took 5 bases from V and 4 from J; bases not matched to a gene: 5. Germline V gives CDR1 SEHNR, CDR2 FQNEAQ (reference sequence). The CDR3 spells CASSPRTGYNEQFF. CDR3 DNA: TGTGCCAGCAGCCCACGGACAGGTTACAATGAGCAGTTCTTC.